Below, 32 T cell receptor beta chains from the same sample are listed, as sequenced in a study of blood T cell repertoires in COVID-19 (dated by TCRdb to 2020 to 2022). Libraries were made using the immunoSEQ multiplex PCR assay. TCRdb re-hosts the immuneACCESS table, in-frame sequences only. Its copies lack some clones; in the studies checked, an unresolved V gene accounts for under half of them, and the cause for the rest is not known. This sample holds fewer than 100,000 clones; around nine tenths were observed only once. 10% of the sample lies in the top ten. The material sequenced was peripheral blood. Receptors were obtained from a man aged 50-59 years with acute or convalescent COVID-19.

The CDR3 sequence is CASSLQGQGGDYGYTF. For the CDR3, the DNA is TGTGCCAGCAGCCTACAAGGACAGGGAGGTGACTATGGCTACACCTTC. This chain uses TRBV13 with TRBJ1-2, with 8 positions matching TRBD1. The germline V gene encodes CDR1 PRHDT and CDR2 FYEKMQ (reference sequence). There are 16 residues in the CDR3. The V segment lost 5 bases and the J segment 3 bases; nucleotides outside the gene matches: 11.

The CDR3 coding sequence is TGTGCCAGCAGCTCTGACAGGGTGGGGTACGAGCAGTACTTC. Protein: CASSSDRVGYEQYF. J is TRBJ2-7 and V is TRBV7-9; TRBD1 agrees at 7 bases. This CDR3 has 14 residues. J was trimmed by 4 bases and V by 4 bases; bases with no gene match: 7. CDR1 is SEHNR and CDR2 is FQNEAQ in the germline V gene (reference sequence).

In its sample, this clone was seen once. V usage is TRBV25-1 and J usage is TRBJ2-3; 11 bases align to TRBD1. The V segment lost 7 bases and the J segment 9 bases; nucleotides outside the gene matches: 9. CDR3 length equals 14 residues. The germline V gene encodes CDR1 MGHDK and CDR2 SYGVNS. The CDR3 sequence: CASTSSGTGGTQYF. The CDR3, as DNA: TGTGCCAGCACCTCTTCTGGGACAGGGGGAACGCAGTATTTT.

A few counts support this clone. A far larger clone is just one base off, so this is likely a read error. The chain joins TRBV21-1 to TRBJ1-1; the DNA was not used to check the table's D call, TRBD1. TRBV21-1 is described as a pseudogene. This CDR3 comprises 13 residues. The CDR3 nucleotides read TGTGCCAGCAGGAACAGGGGGAACACTGAAGCTTTCTTT. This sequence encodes CASRNRGNTEAFF.

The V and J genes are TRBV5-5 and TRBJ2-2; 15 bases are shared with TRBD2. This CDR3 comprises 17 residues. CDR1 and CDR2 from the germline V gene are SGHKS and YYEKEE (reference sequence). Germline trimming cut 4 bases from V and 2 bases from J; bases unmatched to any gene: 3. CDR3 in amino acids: CASSGGLAGGNTGELFF. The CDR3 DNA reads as TGTGCCAGCAGCGGGGGACTAGCGGGAGGAAACACCGGGGAGCTGTTTTTT. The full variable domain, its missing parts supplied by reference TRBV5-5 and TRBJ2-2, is DAGVTQSPTHLIKTRGQQVTLRCSPISGHKSVSWYQQVLGQGPQFIFQYYEKEERGRGNFPDRFSARQFPNYSSELNVNALLLGDSALYLCASSGGLAGGNTGELFFGEGSRLTVL.

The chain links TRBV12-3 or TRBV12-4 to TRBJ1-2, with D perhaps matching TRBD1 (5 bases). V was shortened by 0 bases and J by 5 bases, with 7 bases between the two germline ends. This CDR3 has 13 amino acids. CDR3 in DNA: TGTGCCAGCAGTTTAGCGGGGCGTTATGGCTACACCTTC. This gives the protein CASSLAGRYGYTF.

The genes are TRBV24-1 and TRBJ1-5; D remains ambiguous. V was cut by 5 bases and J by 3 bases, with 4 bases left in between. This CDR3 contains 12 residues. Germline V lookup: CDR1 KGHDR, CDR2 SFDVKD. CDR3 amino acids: CATSGANQPQHF. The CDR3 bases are TGTGCCACCAGTGGCGCCAATCAGCCCCAGCATTTT.

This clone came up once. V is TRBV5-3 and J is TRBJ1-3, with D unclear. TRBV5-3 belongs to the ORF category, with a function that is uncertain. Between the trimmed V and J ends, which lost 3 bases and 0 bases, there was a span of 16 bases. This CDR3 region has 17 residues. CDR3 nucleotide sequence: TGTGCCAGAAGCTGCTTGCGTTGGGAGTGCTCTGGAAACACCATATATTTT. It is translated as CARSCLRWECSGNTIYF.

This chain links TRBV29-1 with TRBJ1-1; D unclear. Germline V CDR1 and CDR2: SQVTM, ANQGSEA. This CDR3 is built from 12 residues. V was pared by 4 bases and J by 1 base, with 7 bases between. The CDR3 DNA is TGCAGCGTTGCTCTCAGGAACACTGAAGCTTTCTTT. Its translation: CSVALRNTEAFF.

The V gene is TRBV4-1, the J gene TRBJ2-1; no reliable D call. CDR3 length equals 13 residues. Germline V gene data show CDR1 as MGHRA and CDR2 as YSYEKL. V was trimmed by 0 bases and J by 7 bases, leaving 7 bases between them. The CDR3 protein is CASSQEGVNEQFF. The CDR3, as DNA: TGCGCCAGCAGCCAAGAAGGAGTAAATGAGCAGTTCTTC.

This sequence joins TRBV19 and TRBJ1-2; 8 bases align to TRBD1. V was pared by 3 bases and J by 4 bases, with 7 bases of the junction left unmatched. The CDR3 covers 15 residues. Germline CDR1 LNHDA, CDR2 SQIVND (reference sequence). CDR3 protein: CASSIFGTGVYGYTF. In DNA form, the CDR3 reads TGTGCCAGTAGTATTTTTGGGACAGGCGTCTATGGCTACACCTTC.

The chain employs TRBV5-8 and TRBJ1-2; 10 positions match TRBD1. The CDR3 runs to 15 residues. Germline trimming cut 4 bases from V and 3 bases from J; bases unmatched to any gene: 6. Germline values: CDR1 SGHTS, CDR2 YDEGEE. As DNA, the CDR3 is TGTGCCAGCAGCCCGGCGGGACAGGGGTACTATGGCTACACCTTC. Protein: CASSPAGQGYYGYTF.

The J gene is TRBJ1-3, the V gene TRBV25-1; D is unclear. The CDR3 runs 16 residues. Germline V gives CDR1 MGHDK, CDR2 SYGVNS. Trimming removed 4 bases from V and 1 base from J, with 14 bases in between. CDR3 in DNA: TGTGCCAGCAGTGCCTCGACTGGGAGGTCTGGAAACACCATATATTTT. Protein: CASSASTGRSGNTIYF.

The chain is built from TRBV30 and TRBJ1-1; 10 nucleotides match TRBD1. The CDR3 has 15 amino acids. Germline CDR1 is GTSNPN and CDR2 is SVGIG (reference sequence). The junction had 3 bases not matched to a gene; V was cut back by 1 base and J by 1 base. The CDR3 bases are TGTGCCTGGAGTGGCGACAGGGGGCGGAACACTGAAGCTTTCTTT. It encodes CAWSGDRGRNTEAFF. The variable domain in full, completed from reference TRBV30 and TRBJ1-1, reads SQTIHQWPATLVQPVGSPLSLECTVEGTSNPNLYWYRQAAGRGLQLLFYSVGIGQISSEVPQNLSASRPQDRQFILSSKKLLLSDSGFYLCAWSGDRGRNTEAFFGQGTRLTVV.

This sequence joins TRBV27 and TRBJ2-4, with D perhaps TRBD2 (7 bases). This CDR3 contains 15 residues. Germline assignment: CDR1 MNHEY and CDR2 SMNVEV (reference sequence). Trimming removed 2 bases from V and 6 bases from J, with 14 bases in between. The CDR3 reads CASSLAWGGSNIQYF. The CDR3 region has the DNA TGTGCCAGCAGTTTAGCTTGGGGGGGCTCAAACATTCAGTACTTC.

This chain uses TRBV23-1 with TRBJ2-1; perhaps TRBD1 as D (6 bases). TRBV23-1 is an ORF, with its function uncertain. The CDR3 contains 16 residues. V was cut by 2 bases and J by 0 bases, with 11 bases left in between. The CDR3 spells CASSQLQGSSYNEQFF. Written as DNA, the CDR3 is TGCGCCAGCAGTCAACTTCAGGGGAGCTCCTACAATGAGCAGTTCTTC.

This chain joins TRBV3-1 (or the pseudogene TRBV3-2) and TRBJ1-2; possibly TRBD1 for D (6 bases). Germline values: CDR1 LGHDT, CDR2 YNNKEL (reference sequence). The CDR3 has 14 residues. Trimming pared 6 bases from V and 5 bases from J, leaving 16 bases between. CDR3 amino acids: CASSPGVRGYGYTF. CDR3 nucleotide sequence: TGTGCCAGCAGTCCAGGGGTGAGGGGGTATGGCTACACCTTC.

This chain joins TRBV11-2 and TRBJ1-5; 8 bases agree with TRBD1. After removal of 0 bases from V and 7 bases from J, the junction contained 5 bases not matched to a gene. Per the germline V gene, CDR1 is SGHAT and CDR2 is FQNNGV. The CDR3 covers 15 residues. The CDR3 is CASSLEGTGFQPQHF. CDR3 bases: TGTGCCAGCAGCTTAGAGGGGACAGGATTCCAGCCCCAGCATTTT.

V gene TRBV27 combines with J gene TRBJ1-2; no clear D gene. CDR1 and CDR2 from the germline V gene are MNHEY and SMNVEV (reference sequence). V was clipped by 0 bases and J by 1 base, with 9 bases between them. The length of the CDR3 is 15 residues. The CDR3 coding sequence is TGTGCCAGCAGTTTATCCAGCGGGTTTAACTATGGCTACACCTTC. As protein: CASSLSSGFNYGYTF.

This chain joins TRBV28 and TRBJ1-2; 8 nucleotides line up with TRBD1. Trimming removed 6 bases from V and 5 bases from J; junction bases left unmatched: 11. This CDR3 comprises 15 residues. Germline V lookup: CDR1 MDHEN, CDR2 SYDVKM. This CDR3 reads CASSKQGGVLYGYTF. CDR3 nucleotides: TGTGCCAGCAGCAAACAGGGGGGGGTTTTATATGGCTACACCTTC.

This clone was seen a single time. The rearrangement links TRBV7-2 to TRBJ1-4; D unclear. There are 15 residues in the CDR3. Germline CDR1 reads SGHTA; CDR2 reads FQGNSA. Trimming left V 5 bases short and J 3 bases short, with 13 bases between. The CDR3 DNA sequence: TGTGCCAGCAGCCCCAGCGAGGGTTCTAATGAAAAACTGTTTTTT. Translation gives CASSPSEGSNEKLFF.

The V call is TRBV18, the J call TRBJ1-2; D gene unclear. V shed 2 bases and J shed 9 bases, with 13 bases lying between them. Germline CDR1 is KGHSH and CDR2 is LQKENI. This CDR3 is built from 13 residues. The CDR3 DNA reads TGTGCCAGCTCACCAACCAGTACCGTGAGCTACACCTTC. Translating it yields CASSPTSTVSYTF.

The CDR3 reads CASSWDRGGYGNQPQHF. For the CDR3, the DNA is TGCGCCAGCAGTTGGGACAGGGGGGGATATGGCAATCAGCCCCAGCATTTT. This rearrangement joins TRBV10-2 to TRBJ1-5; 11 bases agree with TRBD1. After removal of 5 bases from V and 2 bases from J, the junction contained 8 bases not matched to a gene. Germline CDR1 WSHSY, CDR2 SAAADI. The CDR3 is made up of 17 amino acids.

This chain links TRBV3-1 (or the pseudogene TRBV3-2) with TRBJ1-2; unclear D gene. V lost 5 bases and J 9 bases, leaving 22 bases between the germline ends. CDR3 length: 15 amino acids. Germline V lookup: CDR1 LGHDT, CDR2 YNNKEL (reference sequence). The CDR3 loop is CASSSPEAGATSYTF. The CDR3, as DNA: TGTGCCAGCAGCTCCCCTGAGGCGGGAGCCACGAGCTACACCTTC.

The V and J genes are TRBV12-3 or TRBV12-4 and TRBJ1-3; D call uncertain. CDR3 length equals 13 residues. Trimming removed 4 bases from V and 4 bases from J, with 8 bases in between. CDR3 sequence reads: CASSSLRGNTIYF. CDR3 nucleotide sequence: TGTGCCAGCAGTTCGTTGCGAGGAAACACCATATATTTT.

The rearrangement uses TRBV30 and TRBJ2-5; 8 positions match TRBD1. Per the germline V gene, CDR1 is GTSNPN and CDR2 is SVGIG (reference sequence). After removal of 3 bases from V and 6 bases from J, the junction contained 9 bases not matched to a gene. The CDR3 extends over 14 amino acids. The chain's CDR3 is CAWSRGQGMQTQYF. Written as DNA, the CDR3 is TGTGCCTGGAGCCGAGGACAGGGTATGCAGACCCAGTACTTC.

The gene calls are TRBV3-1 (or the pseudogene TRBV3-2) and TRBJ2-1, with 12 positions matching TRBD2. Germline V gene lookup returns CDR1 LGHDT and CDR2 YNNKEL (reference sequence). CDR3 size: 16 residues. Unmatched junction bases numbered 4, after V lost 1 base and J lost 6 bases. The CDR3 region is CASSQGSSGRANEQFF. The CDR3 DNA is TGTGCCAGCAGCCAAGGATCTAGCGGGAGGGCCAATGAGCAGTTCTTC.

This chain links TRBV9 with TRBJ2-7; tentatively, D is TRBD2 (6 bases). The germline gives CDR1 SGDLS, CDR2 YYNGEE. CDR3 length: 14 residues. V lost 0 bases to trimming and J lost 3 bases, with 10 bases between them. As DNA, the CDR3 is TGTGCCAGCAGCGTAGTTTCCGGGAGCTACGAGCAGTACTTC. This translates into CASSVVSGSYEQYF.

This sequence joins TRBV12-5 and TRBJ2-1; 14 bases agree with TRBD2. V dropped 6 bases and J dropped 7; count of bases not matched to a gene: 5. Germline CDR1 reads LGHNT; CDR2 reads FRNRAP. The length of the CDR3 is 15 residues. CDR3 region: CASGGTSGRGNEQFF. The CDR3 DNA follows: TGTGCTAGTGGGGGGACTAGCGGGAGAGGGAATGAGCAGTTCTTC. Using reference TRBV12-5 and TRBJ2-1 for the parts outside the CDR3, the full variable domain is DARVTQTPRHKVTEMGQEVTMRCQPILGHNTVFWYRQTMMQGLELLAYFRNRAPLDDSGMPKDRFSAEMPDATLATLKIQPSEPRDSAVYFCASGGTSGRGNEQFFGPGTRLTVL.

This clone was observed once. The CDR3 protein is CAWTRSSYNEQFF. The DNA of the CDR3 is TGTGCCTGGACTAGAAGCTCCTACAATGAGCAGTTCTTC. The chain is built from TRBV30 and TRBJ2-1; D is undetermined. The CDR3 contains 13 residues. Trimming took off 4 bases at V and 0 bases at J, with 7 bases between the two ends. Germline V gene lookup returns CDR1 GTSNPN and CDR2 SVGIG (reference sequence).

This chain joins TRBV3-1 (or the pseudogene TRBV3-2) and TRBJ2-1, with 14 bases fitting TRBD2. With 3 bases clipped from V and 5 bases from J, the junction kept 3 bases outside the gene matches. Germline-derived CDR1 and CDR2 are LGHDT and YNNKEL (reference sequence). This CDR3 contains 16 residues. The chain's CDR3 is CASSQGLAGAHNEQFF. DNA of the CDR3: TGTGCCAGCAGCCAGGGACTAGCGGGAGCCCACAATGAGCAGTTCTTC.

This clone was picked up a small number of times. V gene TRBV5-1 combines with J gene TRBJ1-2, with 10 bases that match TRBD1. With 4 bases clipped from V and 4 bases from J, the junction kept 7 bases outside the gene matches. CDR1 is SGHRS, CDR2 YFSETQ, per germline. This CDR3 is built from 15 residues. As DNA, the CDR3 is TGCGCCAGCAGCACCGGACAGGGGGTTGTCTATGGCTACACCTTC. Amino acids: CASSTGQGVVYGYTF.